This is a list of T cell receptor beta chains from one sample in a study of control samples from healthy donors and cancer patients. The repertoire was sequenced with immunoSEQ multiplex PCR; TCRdb's copy has only in-frame clones and lacks some. Among 50,000 or so clones listed, roughly 86% were seen once. The source material was blood. The receptor set was obtained from a man between 50 and 59 years old in good health. The CDR3 runs from the conserved cysteine through the conserved F or W.

v_call cdr3_length cdr3_aa
TRBV5-1 14 CASAEGGTIRGYTF
TRBV29-1 15 CSVEGARERSYGYTF
TRBV30 13 CAWNSERGTEAFF
TRBV10-3 13 CAISGQGQETQYF
TRBV9 13 CASSVSGTNEQFF
TRBV18 15 CASSSTSVSTDTQYF
TRBV5-1 14 CASSLAPTGNEQFF
TRBV27 16 CASSLIGASGTYEQYF
TRBV7-6 18 CASSLAYRDFASGNTIYF
TRBV7-9 18 CASSPIRVSGSGYNEQFF
TRBV27 14 CASSSGGSYNEQFF
TRBV10-3 15 CAITPGSGSTDTQYF
TRBV3-1/TRBV3-2 17 CASSRVRQGVSNTEAFF
TRBV19 16 CASSIDLAGVTDTQYF
TRBV12-5 14 CASGLDRVWQPQHF
TRBV11-1 16 CASSSLPSYPANEQFF
TRBV6-5 15 CASRPGEGAYNEQFF
TRBV28 12 CASRVNTGELFF
TRBV24-1 16 CATSDFGGKGYNEQFF
TRBV29-1 11 CSASTGDEQYF
TRBV28 16 CASSFGEGAGTDTQYF
TRBV9 15 CASSVGPASQDEQFF
TRBV6-5 14 CASTAGVGTGELFF
TRBV6-1 15 CASSEQVVGNQPQHF
TRBV5-1 14 CASSLGTMANEQFF
TRBV28 18 CASSSLLLAGGRTDTQYF
TRBV3-1/TRBV3-2 14 CASSQDKRKGEQFF
TRBV23-1 16 CASSQSETGGTYGYTF
TRBV6-6 14 CASSPSGVNNEQFF
TRBV24-1 12 CAIQGSGNEQFF
TRBV10-3 15 CAINSDRGGYNEQFF
TRBV4-3 16 CASSQDVGTSGNTIYF
TRBV4-1 16 CASSPSGLAGVYEQYF
TRBV25-1 12 CASSEYVHEQFF
TRBV28 14 CASNPEGIGQPQHF
TRBV28 14 CASSSNRDRSPLHF
TRBV5-8 13 CASYGGFSQPQHF
TRBV5-1 16 CASSPSGTGAYNEQFF
TRBV9 14 CASSVSGQNTEAFF
TRBV19 17 CASIPRVTQGNYNEQFF
TRBV24-1 15 CATTLIRDTPKTQYF
TRBV28 15 CASISTGAGNQPQHF
TRBV5-6 18 CASSSSFSTGEVNYGYTF
TRBV5-1 12 CASSFSDAEAFF
TRBV6-2/TRBV6-3 13 CASSWRGTGELFF
TRBV6-1 13 CASSEVTSYEQYF
TRBV28 17 CASSLDLQRYSNQPQHF
TRBV9 14 CASSVGGTNYGYTF
TRBV29-1 14 CSATGTSIDGELFF
TRBV24-1 11 CATSDLREAFF
TRBV11-2 16 CASSRRGGDPGDTQYF